The rows below give T cell receptor beta chains drawn from one sample of a study of cytomegalovirus exposure and HLA in healthy donors. Here immunoSEQ multiplex PCR was the method, and the copy in TCRdb shows in-frame clones only, minus some. This sample has fewer than 100,000 clones, with about 77% found just once. Sample: PBMCs. Receptors were obtained from a man in his forties in good health and CMV-seronegative. CDR3s leave out the opening cysteine and the closing phenylalanine or tryptophan.

cdr3_aa	v_call	j_call
ASSYSIPGYNEQF	TRBV6-7	TRBJ2-1
ASKAQGTYYGYT	TRBV19	TRBJ1-2
ASSLVGALATEAF	TRBV5-6	TRBJ1-1
ASSFGGQNTEAF	TRBV5-1	TRBJ1-1
ASSLEGLAGGPVTKNIQY	TRBV7-8	TRBJ2-4
AWSVLAGRYNEQF	TRBV30	TRBJ2-1
ASSRLAGIEQY	TRBV7-2	TRBJ2-7
ASRTGGDNSPLH	TRBV6-6	TRBJ1-6
ASSLLTSGGYEQY	TRBV28	TRBJ2-7
SVEESRTSTGELF	TRBV29-1	TRBJ2-2
ASSLGLPGQVKRSGANVLT	TRBV5-1	TRBJ2-6
ASSQGTPSTDTQY	TRBV28	TRBJ2-3
ASRFERGHNEQF	TRBV6-5	TRBJ2-1
AISESRGETQY	TRBV10-3	TRBJ2-5
ASSNRYMNTEAF	TRBV19	TRBJ1-1
ASSPERGGHYEQY	TRBV18	-
ASSSQGQESYEQY	TRBV28	-
ASSRRQGDSNQPQH	TRBV19	TRBJ1-5